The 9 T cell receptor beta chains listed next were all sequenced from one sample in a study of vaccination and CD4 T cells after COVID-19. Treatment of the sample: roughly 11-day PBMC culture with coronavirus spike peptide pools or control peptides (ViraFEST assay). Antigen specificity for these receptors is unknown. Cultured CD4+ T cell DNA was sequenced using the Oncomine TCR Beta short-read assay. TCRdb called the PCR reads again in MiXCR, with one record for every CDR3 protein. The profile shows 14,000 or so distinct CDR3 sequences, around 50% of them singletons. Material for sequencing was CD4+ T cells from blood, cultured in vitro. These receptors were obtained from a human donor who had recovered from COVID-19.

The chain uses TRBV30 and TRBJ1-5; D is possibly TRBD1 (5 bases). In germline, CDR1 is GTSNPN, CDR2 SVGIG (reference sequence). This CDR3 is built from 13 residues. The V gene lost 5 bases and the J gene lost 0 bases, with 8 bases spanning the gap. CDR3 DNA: TGTGCCTGGTCACAGGATAGCAATCAGCCCCAGCATTTT. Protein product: CAWSQDSNQPQHF.

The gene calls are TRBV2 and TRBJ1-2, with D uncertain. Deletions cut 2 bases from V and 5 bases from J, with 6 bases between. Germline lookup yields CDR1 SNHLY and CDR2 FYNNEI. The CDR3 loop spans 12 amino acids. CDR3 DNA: TGTGCCAGCAGTGAAACGGGTTATGGCTACACCTTC. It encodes CASSETGYGYTF.

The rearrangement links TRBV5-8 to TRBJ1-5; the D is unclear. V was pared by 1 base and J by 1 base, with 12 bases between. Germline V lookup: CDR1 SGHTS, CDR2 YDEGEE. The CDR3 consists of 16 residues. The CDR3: CASSLSGLGSNQPQHF. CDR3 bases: TGTGCCAGCAGCTTGTCGGGTCTGGGGAGCAATCAGCCCCAGCATTTT.

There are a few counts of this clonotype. The CDR3: CASGDVGTEAFF. In DNA, the CDR3 is TGTGCTAGTGGAGACGTTGGTACTGAAGCTTTCTTT. The chain links TRBV12-5 to TRBJ1-1; D is unclear. Trimming left V 6 bases short and J 5 bases short, with 10 bases between. CDR3 size: 12 residues. Germline V gene data show CDR1 as LGHNT and CDR2 as FRNRAP.

This chain's CDR3 is CSASGQARGTGELFF. DNA for the CDR3: TGCAGTGCTAGTGGACAGGCCCGTGGCACCGGGGAGCTGTTTTTT. This rearrangement joins TRBV20-1 to TRBJ2-2, with TRBD1 identical over 7 bases. Trimming removed 3 bases from V and 4 bases from J; junction bases left unmatched: 8. Germline V lookup: CDR1 DFQATT, CDR2 SNEGSKA (reference sequence). The CDR3 extends over 15 amino acids.

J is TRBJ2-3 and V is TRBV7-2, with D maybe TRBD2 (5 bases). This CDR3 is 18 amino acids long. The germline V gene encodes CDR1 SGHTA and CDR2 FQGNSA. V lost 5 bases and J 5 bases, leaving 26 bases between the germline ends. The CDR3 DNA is TGTGCCAGCAGCCCGTCCGCCTACTATAGCGCGAGTATAGATACGCAGTATTTT. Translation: CASSPSAYYSASIDTQYF.

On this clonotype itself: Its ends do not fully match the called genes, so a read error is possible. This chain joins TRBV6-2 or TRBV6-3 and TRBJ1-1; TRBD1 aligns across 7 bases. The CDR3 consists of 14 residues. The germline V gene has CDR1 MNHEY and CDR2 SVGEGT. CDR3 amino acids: CASKTGNMNTEAFF. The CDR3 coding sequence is TGTGCCAGCAAGACAGGGAACATGAACACCGAAGCTTTCTTT.

The CDR3 nucleotides read TGTGCCAGCAGTGCGAACGGACAGGCGAACACTGAAGCTTTCTTT. Translating gives CASSANGQANTEAFF. The chain couples TRBV28 to TRBJ1-1; TRBD1 agrees at 7 bases. The V segment lost 5 bases and the J segment 1 base; nucleotides outside the gene matches: 7. CDR1 MDHEN and CDR2 SYDVKM come from the germline V gene. The CDR3 consists of 15 residues. Filled out from reference TRBV28 and TRBJ1-1, the complete variable domain reads DVKVTQSSRYLVKRTGEKVFLECVQDMDHENMFWYRQDPGLGLRLIYFSYDVKMKEKGDIPEGYSVSREKKERFSLILESASTNQTSMYLCASSANGQANTEAFFGQGTRLTVV.

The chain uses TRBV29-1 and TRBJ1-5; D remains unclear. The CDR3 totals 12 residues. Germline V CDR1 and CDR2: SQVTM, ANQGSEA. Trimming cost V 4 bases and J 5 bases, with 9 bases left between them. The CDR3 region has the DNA TGCAGCGTTGCTGACATAGATCAGCCCCAGCATTTT. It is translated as CSVADIDQPQHF.